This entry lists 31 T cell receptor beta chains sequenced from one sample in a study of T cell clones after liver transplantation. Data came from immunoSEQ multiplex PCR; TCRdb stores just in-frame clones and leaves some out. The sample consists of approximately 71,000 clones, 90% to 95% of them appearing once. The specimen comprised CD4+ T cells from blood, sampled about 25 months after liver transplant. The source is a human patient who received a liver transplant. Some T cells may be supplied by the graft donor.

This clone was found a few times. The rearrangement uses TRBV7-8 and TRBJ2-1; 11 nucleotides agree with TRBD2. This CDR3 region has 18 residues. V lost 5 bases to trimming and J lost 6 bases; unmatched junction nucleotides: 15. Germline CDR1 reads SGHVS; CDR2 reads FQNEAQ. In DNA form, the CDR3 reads TGTGCCAGCAGCAAACAATATACTGGAACTAGCGGGAGCAATGAGCAGTTCTTC. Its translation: CASSKQYTGTSGSNEQFF.

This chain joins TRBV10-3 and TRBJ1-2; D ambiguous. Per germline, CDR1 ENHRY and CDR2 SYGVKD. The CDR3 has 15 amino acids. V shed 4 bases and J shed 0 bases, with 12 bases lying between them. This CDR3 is CAISVSPAANYGYTF. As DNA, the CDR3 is TGTGCCATCAGTGTCTCCCCGGCTGCTAACTATGGCTACACCTTC.

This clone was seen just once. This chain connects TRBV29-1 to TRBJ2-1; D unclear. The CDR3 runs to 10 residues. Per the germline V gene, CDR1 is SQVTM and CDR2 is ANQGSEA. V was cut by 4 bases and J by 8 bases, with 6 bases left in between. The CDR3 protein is CSVASYEQFF. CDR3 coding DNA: TGCAGCGTTGCCAGCTATGAGCAGTTCTTC.

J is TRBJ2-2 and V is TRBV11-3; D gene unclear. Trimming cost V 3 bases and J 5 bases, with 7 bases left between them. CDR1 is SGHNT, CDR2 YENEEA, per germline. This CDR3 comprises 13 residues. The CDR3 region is CASSFIATGELFF. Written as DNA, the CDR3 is TGTGCCAGCAGCTTTATAGCAACCGGGGAGCTGTTTTTT. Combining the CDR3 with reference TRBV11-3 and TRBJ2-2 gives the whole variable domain EAGVVQSPRYKIIEKKQPVAFWCNPISGHNTLYWYLQNLGQGPELLIRYENEEAVDDSQLPKDRFSAERLKGVDSTLKIQPAELGDSAVYLCASSFIATGELFFGEGSRLTVL.

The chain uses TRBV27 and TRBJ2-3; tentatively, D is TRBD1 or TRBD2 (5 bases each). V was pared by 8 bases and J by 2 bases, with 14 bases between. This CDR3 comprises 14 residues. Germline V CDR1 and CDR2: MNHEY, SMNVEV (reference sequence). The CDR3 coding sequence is TGTGCCAGCGCGAGGGCAGGGAACACAGATACGCAGTATTTT. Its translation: CASARAGNTDTQYF.

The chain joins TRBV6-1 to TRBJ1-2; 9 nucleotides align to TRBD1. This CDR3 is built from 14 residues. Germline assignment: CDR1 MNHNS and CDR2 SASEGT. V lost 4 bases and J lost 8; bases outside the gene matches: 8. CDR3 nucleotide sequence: TGTGCCAGCAGTGTTCGGGGACAGGGATACGGCTACACCTTC. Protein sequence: CASSVRGQGYGYTF.

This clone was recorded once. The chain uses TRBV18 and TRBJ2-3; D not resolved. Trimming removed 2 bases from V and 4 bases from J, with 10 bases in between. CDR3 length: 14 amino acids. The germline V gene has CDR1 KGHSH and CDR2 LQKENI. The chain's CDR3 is CASSPSATPDTQYF. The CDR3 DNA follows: TGTGCCAGCTCACCATCGGCTACCCCAGATACGCAGTATTTT.

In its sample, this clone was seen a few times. Here the CDR3 DNA reads TGTGCCAGCAGCCCGATGCGTTCCTACGAGCAGTACTTC. Translated, it gives CASSPMRSYEQYF. The chain has TRBV6-6 and TRBJ2-7; D remains ambiguous. V lost 6 bases, J lost 1 base, and 10 bases lay in between. Germline CDR1 reads MNHNY; CDR2 reads SVGAGI (reference sequence). The CDR3 contains 13 residues.

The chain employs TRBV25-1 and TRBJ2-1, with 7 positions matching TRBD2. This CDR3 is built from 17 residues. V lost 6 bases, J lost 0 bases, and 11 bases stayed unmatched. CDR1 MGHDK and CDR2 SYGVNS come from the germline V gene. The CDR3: CASRKLRLARSYNEQFF. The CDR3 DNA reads TGTGCCAGCAGGAAACTTCGACTAGCCCGCTCCTACAATGAGCAGTTCTTC.

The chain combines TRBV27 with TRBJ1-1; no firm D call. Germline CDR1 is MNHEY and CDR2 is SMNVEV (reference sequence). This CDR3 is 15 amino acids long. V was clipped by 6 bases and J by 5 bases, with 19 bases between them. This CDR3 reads CASSELGPSRTEAFF. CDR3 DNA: TGTGCCAGCAGCGAACTTGGGCCGTCCAGGACTGAAGCTTTCTTT.

The CDR3 spells CASSLAYRQPQHF. The CDR3 DNA reads as TGTGCCAGCAGCTTAGCATACAGACAGCCCCAGCATTTT. The V gene is TRBV11-2, the J gene TRBJ1-5; unclear D gene. The germline CDR1 and CDR2 sequences are SGHAT and FQNNGV. The CDR3 sequence is 13 residues long. The V gene lost 1 base and the J gene lost 7 bases, with 8 bases spanning the gap.

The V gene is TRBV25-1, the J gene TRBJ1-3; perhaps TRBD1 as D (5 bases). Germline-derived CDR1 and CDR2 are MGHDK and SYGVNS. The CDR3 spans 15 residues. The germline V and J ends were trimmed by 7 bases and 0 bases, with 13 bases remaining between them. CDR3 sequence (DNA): TGTGCCAGCATCCCCACCGGGGCCTCTGGAAACACCATATATTTT. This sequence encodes CASIPTGASGNTIYF. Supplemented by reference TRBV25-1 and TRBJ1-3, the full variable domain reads EADIYQTPRYLVIGTGKKITLECSQTMGHDKMYWYQQDPGMELHLIHYSYGVNSTEKGDLSSESTVSRIRTEHFPLTLESARPSHTSQYLCASIPTGASGNTIYFGEGSWLTVV.

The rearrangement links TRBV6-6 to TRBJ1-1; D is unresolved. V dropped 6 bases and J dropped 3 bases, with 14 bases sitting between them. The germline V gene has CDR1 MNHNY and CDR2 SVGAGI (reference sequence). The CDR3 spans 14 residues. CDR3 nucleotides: TGTGCCAGCAGAACGGAAGGGAGAGACACTGAAGCTTTCTTT. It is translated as CASRTEGRDTEAFF.

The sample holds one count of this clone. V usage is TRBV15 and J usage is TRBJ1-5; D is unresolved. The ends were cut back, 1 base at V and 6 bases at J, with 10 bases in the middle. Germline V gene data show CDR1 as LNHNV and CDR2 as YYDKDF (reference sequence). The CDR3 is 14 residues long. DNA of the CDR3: TGTGCCACCAGCAGAGGCGGGCCCCCTCAGCCCCAGCATTTT. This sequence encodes CATSRGGPPQPQHF.

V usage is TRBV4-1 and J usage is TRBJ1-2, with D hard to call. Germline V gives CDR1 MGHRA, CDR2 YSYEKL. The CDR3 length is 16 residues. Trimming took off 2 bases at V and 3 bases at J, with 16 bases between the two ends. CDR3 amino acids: CASSQPAPLRYYGYTF. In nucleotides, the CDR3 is TGCGCCAGCAGCCAACCGGCCCCTTTAAGGTACTATGGCTACACCTTC.

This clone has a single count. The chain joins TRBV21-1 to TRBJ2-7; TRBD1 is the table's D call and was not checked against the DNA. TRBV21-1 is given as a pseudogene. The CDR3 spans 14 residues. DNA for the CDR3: TGTGCCAGCAGCGGACAGGGACCGACCTACGAGCAGTACTTC. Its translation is CASSGQGPTYEQYF.

This CDR3 reads CASSESSGNTIYF. CDR3 nucleotide sequence: TGTGCCAGCAGCGAGAGCTCTGGAAACACCATATATTTT. The chain uses TRBV6-5 and TRBJ1-3; D ambiguous. V was clipped by 6 bases and J by 0 bases, with 6 bases between them. The CDR3 spans 13 residues. Per germline, CDR1 MNHEY and CDR2 SVGAGI.

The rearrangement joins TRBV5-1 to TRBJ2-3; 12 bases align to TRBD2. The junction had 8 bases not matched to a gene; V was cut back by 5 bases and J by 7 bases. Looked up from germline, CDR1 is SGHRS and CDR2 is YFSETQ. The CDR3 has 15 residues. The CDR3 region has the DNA TGCGCCAGCAGGGCGGGACTAGCGGGTCCTTATACGCAGTATTTT. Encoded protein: CASRAGLAGPYTQYF.

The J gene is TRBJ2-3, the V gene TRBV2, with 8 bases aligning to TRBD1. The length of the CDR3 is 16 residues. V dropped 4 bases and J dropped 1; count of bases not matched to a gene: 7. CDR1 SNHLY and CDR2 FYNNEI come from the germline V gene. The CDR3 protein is CASSARTGRRTDTQYF. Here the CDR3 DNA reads TGTGCCAGCAGTGCGAGGACAGGGCGACGCACAGATACGCAGTATTTT.

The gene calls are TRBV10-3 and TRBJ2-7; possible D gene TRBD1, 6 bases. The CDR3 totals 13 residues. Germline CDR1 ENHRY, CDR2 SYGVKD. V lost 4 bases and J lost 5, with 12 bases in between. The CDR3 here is CAISGSDSHEQYF. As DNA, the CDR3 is TGTGCCATCAGTGGTTCGGACAGCCACGAGCAGTACTTC.

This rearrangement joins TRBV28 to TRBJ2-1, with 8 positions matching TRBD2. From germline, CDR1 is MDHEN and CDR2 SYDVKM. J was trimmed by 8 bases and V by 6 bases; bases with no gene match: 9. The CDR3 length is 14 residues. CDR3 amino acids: CASSPTGTRHEQFF. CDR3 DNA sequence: TGTGCCAGCAGCCCGACCGGGACTAGGCATGAGCAGTTCTTC. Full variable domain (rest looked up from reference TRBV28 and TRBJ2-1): DVKVTQSSRYLVKRTGEKVFLECVQDMDHENMFWYRQDPGLGLRLIYFSYDVKMKEKGDIPEGYSVSREKKERFSLILESASTNQTSMYLCASSPTGTRHEQFFGPGTRLTVL.

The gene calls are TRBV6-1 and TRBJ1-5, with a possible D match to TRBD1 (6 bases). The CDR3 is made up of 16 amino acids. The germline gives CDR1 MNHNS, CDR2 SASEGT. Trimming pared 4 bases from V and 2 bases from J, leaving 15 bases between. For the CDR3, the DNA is TGTGCCAGCAGTGGGGGGACAATAACTGGCAATCAGCCCCAGCATTTT. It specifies CASSGGTITGNQPQHF.

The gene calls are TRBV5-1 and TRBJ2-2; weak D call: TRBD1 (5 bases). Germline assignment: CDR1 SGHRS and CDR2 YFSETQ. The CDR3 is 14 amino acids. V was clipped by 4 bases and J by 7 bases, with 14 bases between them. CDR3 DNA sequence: TGCGCCAGCAGCCCCGGTGGGGCGAGCGGGGAGCTGTTTTTT. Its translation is CASSPGGASGELFF.

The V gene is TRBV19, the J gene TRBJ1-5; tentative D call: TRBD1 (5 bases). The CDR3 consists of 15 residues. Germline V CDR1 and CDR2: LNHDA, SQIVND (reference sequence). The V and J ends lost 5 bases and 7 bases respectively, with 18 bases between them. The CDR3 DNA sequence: TGTGCCAGTAGTCCCCCCCCTCCAGGGTCCCAGCCCCAGCATTTT. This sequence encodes CASSPPPPGSQPQHF.

Here the CDR3 DNA reads TGTGCCAGCAGTTACATAAGCGGGGGTGGAGAGCAGTACTTC. As protein: CASSYISGGGEQYF. The rearrangement joins TRBV6-6 to TRBJ2-7; 8 nucleotides align to TRBD2. V gave up 2 bases and J gave up 7 bases; unmatched junction bases: 7. The CDR3 is made up of 14 amino acids. Looked up from germline, CDR1 is MNHNY and CDR2 is SVGAGI (reference sequence).

Here the CDR3 reads CASRSSQSNQPQHF. In DNA form, the CDR3 reads TGTGCCAGCAGATCGAGTCAAAGCAATCAGCCCCAGCATTTT. The chain combines TRBV2 with TRBJ1-5, with D unresolved. In germline, CDR1 is SNHLY, CDR2 FYNNEI. Trimming shortened V by 6 bases and J by 1 base, and 10 bases separated the two germline ends. This CDR3 contains 14 residues.

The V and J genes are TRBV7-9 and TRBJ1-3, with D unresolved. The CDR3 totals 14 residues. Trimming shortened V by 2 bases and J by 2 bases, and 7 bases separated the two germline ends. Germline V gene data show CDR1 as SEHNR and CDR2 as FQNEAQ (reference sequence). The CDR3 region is CASSLSQTGNTIYF. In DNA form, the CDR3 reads TGTGCCAGCAGCTTATCCCAGACTGGAAACACCATATATTTT.

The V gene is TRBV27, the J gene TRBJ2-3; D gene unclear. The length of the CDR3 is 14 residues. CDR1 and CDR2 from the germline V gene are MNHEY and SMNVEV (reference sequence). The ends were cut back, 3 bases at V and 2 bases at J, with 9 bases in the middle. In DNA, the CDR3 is TGTGCCAGCAGTTTCACTTTAACCACAGATACGCAGTATTTT. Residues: CASSFTLTTDTQYF.

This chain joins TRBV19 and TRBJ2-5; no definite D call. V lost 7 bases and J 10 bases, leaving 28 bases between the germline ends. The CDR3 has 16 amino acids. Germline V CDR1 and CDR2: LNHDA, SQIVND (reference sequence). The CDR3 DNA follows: TGTGCCAGTACCCCCTCCGGGCCATCCTCCATGCGCAGCCAGTACTTC. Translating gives CASTPSGPSSMRSQYF.

Here the CDR3 DNA reads TGTGCCACCAGCAAATTAGCGGGAGGGCCCCCAGATACGCAGTATTTT. It encodes CATSKLAGGPPDTQYF. The chain employs TRBV15 and TRBJ2-3; 11 positions agree with TRBD2. This CDR3 is built from 16 residues. Germline V lookup: CDR1 LNHNV, CDR2 YYDKDF (reference sequence). The junction had 7 bases not matched to a gene; V was cut back by 4 bases and J by 4 bases.

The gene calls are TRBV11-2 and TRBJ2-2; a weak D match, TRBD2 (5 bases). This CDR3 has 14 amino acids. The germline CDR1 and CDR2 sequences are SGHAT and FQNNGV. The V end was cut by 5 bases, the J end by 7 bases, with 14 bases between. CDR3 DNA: TGTGCCAGCAGCGGAGGCGTATTCAGCGGGGAGCTGTTTTTT. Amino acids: CASSGGVFSGELFF.